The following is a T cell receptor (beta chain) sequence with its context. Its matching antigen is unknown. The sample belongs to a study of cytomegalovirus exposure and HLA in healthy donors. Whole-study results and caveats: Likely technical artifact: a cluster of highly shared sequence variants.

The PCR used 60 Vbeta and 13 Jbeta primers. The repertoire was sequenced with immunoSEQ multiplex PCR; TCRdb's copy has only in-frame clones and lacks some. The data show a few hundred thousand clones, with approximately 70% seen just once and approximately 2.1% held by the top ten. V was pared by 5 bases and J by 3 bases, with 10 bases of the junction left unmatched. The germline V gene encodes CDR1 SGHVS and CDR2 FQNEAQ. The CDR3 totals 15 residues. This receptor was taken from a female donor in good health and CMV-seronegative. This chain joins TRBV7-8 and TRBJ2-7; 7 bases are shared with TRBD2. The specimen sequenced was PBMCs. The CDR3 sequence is CASSLGGSRYYEQYF. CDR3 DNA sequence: TGTGCCAGCAGCCTCGGGGGGAGCCGGTACTACGAGCAGTACTTC. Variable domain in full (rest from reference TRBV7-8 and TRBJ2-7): GAGVSQSPRYKVAKRGQDVALRCDPISGHVSLFWYQQALGQGPEFLTYFQNEAQLDKSGLPSDRFFAERPEGSVSTLKIQRTQQEDSAVYLCASSLGGSRYYEQYFGPGTRLTVT.